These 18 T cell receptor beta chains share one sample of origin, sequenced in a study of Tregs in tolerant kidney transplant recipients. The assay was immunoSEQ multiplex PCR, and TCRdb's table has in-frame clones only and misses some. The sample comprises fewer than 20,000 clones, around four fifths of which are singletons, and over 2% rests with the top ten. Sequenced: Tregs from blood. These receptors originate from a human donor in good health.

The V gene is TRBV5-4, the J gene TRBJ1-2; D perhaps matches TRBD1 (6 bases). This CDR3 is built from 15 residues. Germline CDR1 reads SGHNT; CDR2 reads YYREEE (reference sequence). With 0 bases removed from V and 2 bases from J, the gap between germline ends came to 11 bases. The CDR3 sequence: CASSLAKGGNYGYTF. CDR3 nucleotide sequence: TGTGCCAGCAGCTTGGCCAAAGGGGGGAACTATGGCTACACCTTC.

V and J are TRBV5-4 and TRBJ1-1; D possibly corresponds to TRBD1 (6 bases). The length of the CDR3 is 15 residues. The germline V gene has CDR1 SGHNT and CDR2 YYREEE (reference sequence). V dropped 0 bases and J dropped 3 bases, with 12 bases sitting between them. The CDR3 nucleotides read TGTGCCAGCAGCTTGGCAAAAACAGGGCACACTGAAGCTTTCTTT. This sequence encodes CASSLAKTGHTEAFF.

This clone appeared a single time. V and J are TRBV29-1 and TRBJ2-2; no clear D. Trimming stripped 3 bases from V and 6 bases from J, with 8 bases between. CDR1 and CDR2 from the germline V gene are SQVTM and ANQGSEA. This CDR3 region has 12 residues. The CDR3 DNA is TGCAGCGTTGAGTATCCGGCCGGGGAGCTGTTTTTT. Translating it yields CSVEYPAGELFF.

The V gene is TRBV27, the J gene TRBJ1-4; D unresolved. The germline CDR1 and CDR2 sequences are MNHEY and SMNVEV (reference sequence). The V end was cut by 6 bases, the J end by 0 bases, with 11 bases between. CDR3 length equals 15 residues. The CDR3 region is CASRSRLATNEKLFF. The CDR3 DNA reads TGTGCCAGCAGGTCTCGCCTCGCAACTAATGAAAAACTGTTTTTT.

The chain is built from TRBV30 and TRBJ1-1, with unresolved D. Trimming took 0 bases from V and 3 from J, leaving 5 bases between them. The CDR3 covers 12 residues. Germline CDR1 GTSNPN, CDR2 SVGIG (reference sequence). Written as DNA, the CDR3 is TGTGCCTGGAGTGTCCAGCACACTGAAGCTTTCTTT. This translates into CAWSVQHTEAFF.

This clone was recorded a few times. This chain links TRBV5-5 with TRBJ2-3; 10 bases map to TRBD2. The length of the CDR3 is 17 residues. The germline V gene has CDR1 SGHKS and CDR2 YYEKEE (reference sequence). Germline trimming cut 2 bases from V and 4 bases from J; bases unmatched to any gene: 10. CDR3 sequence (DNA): TGTGCCAGCAGCTTAATTCGTAGCGGGAGGCATTCAGATACGCAGTATTTT. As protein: CASSLIRSGRHSDTQYF.

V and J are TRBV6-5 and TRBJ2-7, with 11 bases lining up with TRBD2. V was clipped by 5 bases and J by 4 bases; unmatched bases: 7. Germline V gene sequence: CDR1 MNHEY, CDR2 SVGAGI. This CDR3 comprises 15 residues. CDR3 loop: CASSPTSGGGYEQYF. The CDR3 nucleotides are TGTGCCAGCAGTCCTACTAGCGGGGGCGGGTACGAGCAGTACTTC.

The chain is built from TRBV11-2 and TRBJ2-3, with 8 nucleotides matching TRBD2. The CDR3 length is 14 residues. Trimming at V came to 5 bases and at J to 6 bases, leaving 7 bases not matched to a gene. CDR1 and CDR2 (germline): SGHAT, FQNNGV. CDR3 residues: CASSPSGSVDTQYF. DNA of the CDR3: TGTGCCAGCAGCCCCAGCGGGAGTGTGGATACGCAGTATTTT.

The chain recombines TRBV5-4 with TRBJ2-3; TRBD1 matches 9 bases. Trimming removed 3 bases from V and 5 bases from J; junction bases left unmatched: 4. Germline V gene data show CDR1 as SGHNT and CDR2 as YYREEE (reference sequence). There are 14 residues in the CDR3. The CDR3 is CASSWTGAGDTQYF. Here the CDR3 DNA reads TGTGCCAGCAGCTGGACAGGGGCGGGAGATACGCAGTATTTT.

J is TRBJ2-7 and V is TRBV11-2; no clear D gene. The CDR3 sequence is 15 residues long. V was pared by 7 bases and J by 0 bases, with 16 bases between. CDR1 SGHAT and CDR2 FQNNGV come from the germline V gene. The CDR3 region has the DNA TGTGCCAGCACAAATCTCCCCACCTTCTCCTACGAGCAGTACTTC. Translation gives CASTNLPTFSYEQYF.

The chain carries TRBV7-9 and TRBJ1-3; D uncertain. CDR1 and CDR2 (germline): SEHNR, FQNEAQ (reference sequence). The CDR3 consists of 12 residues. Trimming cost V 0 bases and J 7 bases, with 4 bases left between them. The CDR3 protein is CASSLARNTIYF. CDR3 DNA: TGTGCCAGCAGCTTAGCGCGGAACACCATATATTTT. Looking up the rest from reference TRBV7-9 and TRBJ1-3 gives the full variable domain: DTGVSQNPRHKITKRGQNVTFRCDPISEHNRLYWYRQTLGQGPEFLTYFQNEAQLEKSRLLSDRFSAERPKGSFSTLEIQRTEQGDSAMYLCASSLARNTIYFGEGSWLTVV.

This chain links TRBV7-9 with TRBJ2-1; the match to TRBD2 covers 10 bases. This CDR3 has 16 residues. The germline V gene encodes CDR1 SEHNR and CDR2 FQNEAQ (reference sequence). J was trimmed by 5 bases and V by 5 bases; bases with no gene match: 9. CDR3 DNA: TGTGCCAGCAGCATCCCGGGACTAGCGTTGAACAATGAGCAGTTCTTC. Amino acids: CASSIPGLALNNEQFF. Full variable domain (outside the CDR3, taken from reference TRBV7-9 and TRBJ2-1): DTGVSQNPRHKITKRGQNVTFRCDPISEHNRLYWYRQTLGQGPEFLTYFQNEAQLEKSRLLSDRFSAERPKGSFSTLEIQRTEQGDSAMYLCASSIPGLALNNEQFFGPGTRLTVL.

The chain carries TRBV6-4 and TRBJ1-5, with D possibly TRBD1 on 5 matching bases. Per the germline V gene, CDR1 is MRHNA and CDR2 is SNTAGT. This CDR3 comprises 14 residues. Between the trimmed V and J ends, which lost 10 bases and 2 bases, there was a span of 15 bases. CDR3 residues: CAIRGVTGNQPQHF. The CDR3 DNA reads TGTGCCATCCGGGGGGTTACGGGCAATCAGCCCCAGCATTTT.

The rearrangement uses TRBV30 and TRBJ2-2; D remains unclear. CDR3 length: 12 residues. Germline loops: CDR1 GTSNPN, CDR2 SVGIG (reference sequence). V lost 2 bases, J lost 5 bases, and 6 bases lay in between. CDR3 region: CAWSPRTGELFF. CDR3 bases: TGTGCCTGGAGTCCGAGAACCGGGGAGCTGTTTTTT.

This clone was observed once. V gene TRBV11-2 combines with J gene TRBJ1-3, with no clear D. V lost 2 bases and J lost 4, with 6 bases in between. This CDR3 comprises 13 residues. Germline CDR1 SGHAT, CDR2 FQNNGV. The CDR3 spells CASSLLTGNTIYF. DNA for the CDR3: TGTGCCAGCAGCTTATTAACAGGAAACACCATATATTTT. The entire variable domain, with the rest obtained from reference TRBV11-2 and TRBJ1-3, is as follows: EAGVAQSPRYKIIEKRQSVAFWCNPISGHATLYWYQQILGQGPKLLIQFQNNGVVDDSQLPKDRFSAERLKGVDSTLKIQPAKLEDSAVYLCASSLLTGNTIYFGEGSWLTVV.

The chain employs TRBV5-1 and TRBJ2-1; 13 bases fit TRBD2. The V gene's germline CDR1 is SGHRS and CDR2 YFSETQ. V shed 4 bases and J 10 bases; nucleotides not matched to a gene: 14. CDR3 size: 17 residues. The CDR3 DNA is TGCGCCAGCAGCGCCGGACTAGCGGGAGTTCGACAAGTGGAGCAGTTCTTC. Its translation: CASSAGLAGVRQVEQFF.

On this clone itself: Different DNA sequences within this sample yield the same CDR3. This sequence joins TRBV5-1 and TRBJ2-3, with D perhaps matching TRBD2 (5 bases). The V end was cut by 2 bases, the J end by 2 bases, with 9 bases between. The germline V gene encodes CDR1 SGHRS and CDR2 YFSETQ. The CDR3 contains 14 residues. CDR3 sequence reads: CASSFGGLTDTQYF. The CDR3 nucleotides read TGCGCCAGCAGCTTCGGCGGACTCACAGATACGCAGTATTTT.

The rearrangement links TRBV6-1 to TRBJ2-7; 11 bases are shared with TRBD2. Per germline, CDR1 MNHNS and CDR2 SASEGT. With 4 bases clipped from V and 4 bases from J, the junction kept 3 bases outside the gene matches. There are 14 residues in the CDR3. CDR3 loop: CASSGLAGMYEQYF. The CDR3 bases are TGTGCCAGCAGTGGACTAGCGGGAATGTACGAGCAGTACTTC.